Detailed here is one T cell receptor beta chain. This clone was counted only a few times. It has no known antigen specificity. No base quality information exists; no much larger clone differs at one position. In total, approximately 700 healthy bone marrow donors made up the cohort. At the time of sampling, all cohort members were nominally healthy, though unrecorded immune exposures were likely present. The donor was CMV seropositive and was included in the group of 250 to 300 seropositive cohort members. Each donor provided a peripheral blood sample, and peripheral blood mononuclear cells were used for TCR beta sequencing. Genomic DNA extraction from the blood cell samples was performed with the Qiagen DNeasy Blood Extraction Kit. The library was produced with the immunoSEQ multiplex PCR assay. The multiplex PCR relied on a mix of 60 forward primers for TCR Vbeta segments and 13 reverse primers for TCR Jbeta segments. A multiplex PCR assay on genomic DNA amplified the CDR3 region of rearranged TCR beta genes. On the Illumina HiSeq System, the amplified TCR beta libraries were sequenced as 87-base-pair reads. In the source study's methods: In a later analysis, 70 million to 95 million unique TCR beta chains were counted across the 500 to 850 repertoires, and roughly 11 million of these chains were shared by at least two donors. A nearest-neighbor algorithm error-corrected the raw reads and collapsed the reads into unique sequences, merging closely related sequences to remove PCR and sequencing errors. Alignment of CDR3 sequences to IMGT reference sequences was used to assign V, D and J gene segments. Each retained sequence needed at least a six-nucleotide match to both a V gene segment and a J gene segment. Rearrangements were called productive when the CDR3 lacked stop codons and stayed in frame with V and J; all others were non-productive. CDR3 was defined according to IMGT convention as the region running from the second conserved V-encoded cysteine to the conserved J-encoded phenylalanine. Sequences without an unambiguous match to a single V gene segment were excluded from the earlier analysis of approximately 600 of the donors. In an earlier analysis of approximately 590 of the donors, V segments were called functional above 56.7% productive rearrangements and were called segregating when the between-donor standard deviation exceeded 5%. A statistical classification framework was developed to diagnose cytomegalovirus status using the catalog of TCR beta chain sequences. In a later analysis, TCR nucleotide sequences were compared against IMGT/GENE-DB human TR gene sequences so that V and J genes could be assigned. Using the TCRdist pipeline, a later analysis assigned CDR3 sequences along with most-parsimonious VDJ recombination scenarios. In a later analysis, every TCR beta chain was defined by the combination of its CDR3 amino acid sequence and its V-gene family, and reads without a unique V-gene family were dropped. A later analysis removed 450 to 600 highly shared, low-generation-probability nucleotide sequences to deal with suspected cross-contamination and a sequencing artifact. A later analysis calculated a clonal expansion index for each public chain from normalized within-repertoire ranks of inferred template counts. A later analysis computed generation probabilities with a VDJ recombination model fitted to out-of-frame rearrangements, and checked the results against IGoR. In a later analysis, TCR-TCR, TCR-HLA and TCR-CMV co-occurrence was scored with hypergeometric tests, and a repertoire-size bias correction was applied to TCR pairs. To estimate false discovery rates, a later analysis permuted the HLA or CMV assignments 20 times. A later analysis grouped co-occurring TCRs with DBSCAN, adding TCRdist sequence similarity when clustering within HLA-allele-positive subsets. Co-occurrence clustering excluded repertoires with fewer than 30,000 or more than 120,000 public chains, plus five with anomalous nucleotide sharing. The table was pulled from immuneACCESS by TCRdb, which kept in-frame rearrangements only. Such tables lose some clones; where checked, under half of the loss comes from unresolved V genes, and the rest has no known cause. V, J and clone size reflect that table, while D and trimming were determined from the DNA. The sample table holds over 150,000 clones, of which 80% were seen once. The leading ten clones occupy roughly 12% of the sample.

The record originates from a study of cytomegalovirus exposure and HLA in healthy donors (TCRdb year 2017). In the study overall: An earlier analysis of some 500 of the donors reported roughly 300 Gb of sequence data and 120 million or so unique TCR beta sequences from 190 million or so T cells. An early release covering roughly 640 HLA-typed donors comprised about 300 gigabases of sequencing data and 85 million or so unique TCR sequences. Of the approximately 400 genotyped donors, 65% to 90% fell in the genetic ancestry cluster associated with self-reported Caucasian donors. The study aimed to test whether signatures of past pathogen exposure could be identified by cataloging public T cell receptors. The study profiled the T cell repertoires of around 700 subjects by immunosequencing and related them to cytomegalovirus serostatus. Along with the approximately 700-subject first cohort, a separate validation cohort of over a hundred different subjects was used. High-throughput TCR immunosequencing, statistical association of individual TCRs with disease status, and machine learning were combined to predict cytomegalovirus infection status. A later analysis re-examined previously published TCR beta repertoires from hundreds of donors and added high-resolution HLA genotyping to investigate patterns of TCR occurrence. In the later analysis, no new phenotypic data were used to find candidate immune exposures; instead, reliance was placed on TCR beta sequences and their occurrence across donors. An earlier analysis of approximately 640 of the donors applied high-throughput TCR beta sequencing to assess whether each TCR beta V gene segment acted as functional or pseudogenic. Donor age, sex, ethnicity and CMV serostatus were compiled together with the repertoire data. A later genetic analysis took genome-wide SNP genotypes for about three fifths of the 666 donors and used that subset as a discovery cohort. Every repertoire in the discovery cohort had been generated on one and the same sequencing platform. HLA typing included class I and class II loci at four-digit resolution. The number of donors typed differed by locus, with about 629-640 for A, B, C, DRB1 and DQB1, roughly 520 for DQA1, 600 to 610 for DPA1, and some 450 for DPB1. Four to six DR-DQ haplotypes were handled as single units for association and clustering because linkage in the cohort was strong. On average, about 240,000 unique TCR beta nucleotide sequences were sequenced per donor among a few hundred genotyped donors of the cohort, with 15% to 20% of those sequences being non-productive.

Inclusive of the bounding cysteine and phenylalanine, the CDR3 is 15 residues long. The kept DNA is CDR3 alone, 45 bases in frame from the first base. Clipping removes 2 bases from V and 0 bases from J, with 0 as the unmatched junction base count. Per the germline V gene, MNHEY is the CDR1 and SVGAGI is the CDR2. Broad study findings and their caveats: According to a later genetic analysis, donors in an Asian-associated ancestry cluster had fewer N-insertions in productive TCRs than the approximately 670-donor mean. V-gene and J-gene trimming of TCR beta chains was associated with a missense DCLRE1C variant in a later genetic analysis, and the association was replicated in an independent cohort. A total of about 150 TCR beta chains were listed by the study as associated with cytomegalovirus. The cohort was sequenced for TCR beta chains only, and without alpha or paired-chain data the features that could be detected were limited. For the cohort, immune exposure information was limited to CMV serostatus. According to a later analysis, TCR association rates differed among HLA loci, with DRB1 alleles showing the most associated TCRs and HLA-C alleles showing the fewest. In vitro tests confirmed that a few of the cytomegalovirus-associated TCR beta chains recognize cytomegalovirus antigens. In a later analysis, most CMV-associated TCR beta chains were found to appear HLA-restricted, with HLA associations seemingly driven largely by CMV exposure. Correlated functional status among segregating V segments might reflect linkage disequilibrium, but an unknown experimental factor could not be ruled out. The authors suggested that the approach could potentially be extended to other disease states and immunological phenotypes. A group of highly shared sequence variants was considered likely to be a technical artifact of the sequencing pipeline. A further reported finding was that TCR beta sequences accurately predicted the HLA-A and HLA-B alleles for most subjects in the first cohort. In a later analysis, several top co-occurrence clusters were reported to appear linked to parvovirus B19, influenza, CMV and Epstein-Barr virus. Assigning TCR associations to individual alleles was difficult when HLA alleles, especially DR and DQ, strongly co-occurred. An earlier analysis of some 590 of the donors showed that most TCR beta V segments appeared in productive rearrangements either about 87% or about 30% of the time, which broadly matched IMGT annotations. Some IMGT-functional V segments, including TRBV6-2 and TRBV6-3, could not be distinguished by the 87-base-pair reads and were therefore excluded. HLA typing was unavailable for some donors at each locus, so association tests used only the typed subset. While some public TCRs were present in many individuals, most TCR sequences turned up only very rarely across donors. In both the original and validation cohorts, the classifier was reported to diagnose cytomegalovirus status with high specificity and sensitivity. The presence/absence analyses assumed that sequencing depth was roughly uniform across donors, and that assumption may not be true. Compared with equally common non-associated chains, HLA-associated TCR beta chains in a later analysis were more clonally expanded and had lower generation probabilities. In a later analysis, some 18,000 TCR beta sequences were associated with specific HLA alleles at a false discovery rate of 0.05. The earlier analysis of about 600 of the donors excluded some 15 rarely observed V segments, including chromosome 9 orphons, because counts were too low.

The sequencing sample was made of PBMCs. The sequence derives from a man in his thirties or forties in good health and CMV-seropositive. The V and J segments used are TRBV6-5 and TRBJ2-7, with 11 bases in between that match TRBD2. The base sequence is TGTGCCAGCAGTTACACTAGCGGGAGCTCCTACGAGCAGTACTTC. It encodes CASSYTSGSSYEQYF.